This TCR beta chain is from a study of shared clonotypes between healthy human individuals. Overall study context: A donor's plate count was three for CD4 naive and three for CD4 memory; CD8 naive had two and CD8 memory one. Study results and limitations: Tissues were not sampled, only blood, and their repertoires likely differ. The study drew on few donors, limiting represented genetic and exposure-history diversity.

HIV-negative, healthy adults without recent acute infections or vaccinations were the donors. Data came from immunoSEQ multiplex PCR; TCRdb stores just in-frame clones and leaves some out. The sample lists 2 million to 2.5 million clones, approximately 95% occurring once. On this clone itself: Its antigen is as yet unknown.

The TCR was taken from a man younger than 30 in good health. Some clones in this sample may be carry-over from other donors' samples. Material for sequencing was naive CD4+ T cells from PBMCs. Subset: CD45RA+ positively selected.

DNA of the CDR3: TGTGCCAGCAGTCCTAACAGGGTGAACACTGAAGCTTTCTTT. It encodes CASSPNRVNTEAFF. The chain recombines TRBV28 with TRBJ1-1, with D possibly TRBD1 on 6 matching bases. CDR3 size: 14 residues. The V end was cut by 5 bases, the J end by 0 bases, with 10 bases between. The germline CDR1 and CDR2 sequences are MDHEN and SYDVKM. Supplemented by reference TRBV28 and TRBJ1-1, the full variable domain reads DVKVTQSSRYLVKRTGEKVFLECVQDMDHENMFWYRQDPGLGLRLIYFSYDVKMKEKGDIPEGYSVSREKKERFSLILESASTNQTSMYLCASSPNRVNTEAFFGQGTRLTVV.